The 20 T cell receptor beta chains given below trace back to one sample, sequenced in a study of early T cells in non-severe SARS-CoV-2 infection. TCRdb itself ran the 5' RACE reads through MiXCR, one entry per CDR3 protein. This table has about 64,000 distinct CDR3 sequences, around 13% appearing once. The specimen was whole blood. The receptor set was obtained from an adult who was a healthcare worker with PCR-confirmed SARS-CoV-2 infection or an uninfected control (not recorded which).

This clonotype appeared a few times. The chain uses TRBV20-1 and TRBJ2-2; maybe TRBD1 (5 bases). CDR1 and CDR2 (germline): DFQATT, SNEGSKA (reference sequence). V lost 4 bases to trimming and J lost 1 base, with 10 bases between them. CDR3 length: 14 amino acids. The CDR3 region is CSATADKNTGELFF. CDR3 nucleotide sequence: TGCAGTGCTACGGCGGACAAGAACACCGGGGAGCTGTTTTTT.

The V gene is TRBV15, the J gene TRBJ2-1, with TRBD2 matching 16 bases. The trim removed 6 bases at V and 9 bases at J, leaving 8 bases unmatched. The CDR3 spans 16 residues. Germline V gives CDR1 LNHNV, CDR2 YYDKDF (reference sequence). The CDR3 loop reads CATRPGLAGGLGEQFF. In DNA, the CDR3 is TGTGCCACCAGACCGGGACTAGCGGGGGGGCTTGGTGAGCAGTTCTTC.

This clonotype was found a few times. The chain uses TRBV21-1 and TRBJ2-7. TRBV21-1 is shown as a pseudogene. This CDR3 has 15 amino acids. CDR3 nucleotide sequence: TGTGCCAGCAGCAAAGTTAACAGCGTCTCCTACGAGCAGTACTTC. It yields the protein CASSKVNSVSYEQYF.

The rearrangement uses TRBV29-1 and TRBJ1-1; 7 nucleotides align to TRBD1. The trim removed 7 bases at V and 1 base at J, leaving 3 bases unmatched. Germline V lookup: CDR1 SQVTM, CDR2 ANQGSEA. This CDR3 is built from 12 residues. Here the CDR3 DNA reads TGCAGCGCTAGGACAGGGAACACTGAAGCTTTCTTT. This codes for CSARTGNTEAFF.

The chain combines TRBV25-1 with TRBJ2-5; no reliable D call. Trimming cost V 6 bases and J 3 bases, with 8 bases left between them. This CDR3 has 12 residues. Germline assignment: CDR1 MGHDK and CDR2 SYGVNS. The CDR3 here is CASRWDKETQYF. In DNA form, the CDR3 reads TGTGCCAGCAGATGGGATAAAGAGACCCAGTACTTC.

This clonotype was recorded at least ten times. The V and J genes are TRBV6-2 or TRBV6-3 and TRBJ2-2; 7 nucleotides line up with TRBD1. Germline CDR1 reads MNHEY; CDR2 reads SVGEGT. The CDR3 length is 14 residues. The V gene end was trimmed by 10 bases and the J gene end by 4 bases; junction bases not matched to a gene: 9. The CDR3 bases are TGTGCCACTAGAGACAGGGCCGGCACCGGGGAGCTGTTTTTT. As protein: CATRDRAGTGELFF.

This clonotype was found many times. The CDR3 sequence: CASSYSVGRRAHEQYF. The CDR3 DNA sequence: TGTGCCAGCAGTTATAGCGTTGGTCGCCGGGCGCACGAGCAGTACTTC. This sequence joins TRBV6-6 and TRBJ2-7, with TRBD2 as a possible D gene (5 bases). Deletions cut 3 bases from V and 5 bases from J, with 20 bases between. This CDR3 has 16 residues. Germline CDR1 MNHNY, CDR2 SVGAGI (reference sequence).

This clonotype was counted between two and nine times. The chain links TRBV13 to TRBJ2-5, with TRBD2 identical over 7 bases. This CDR3 has 13 residues. Trimming cost V 5 bases and J 13 bases; bases outside gene matches: 13. Germline CDR1 and CDR2: PRHDT and FYEKMQ (reference sequence). The CDR3 loop is CASSPRTSPVWYF. CDR3 nucleotides: TGTGCCAGCAGCCCCCGGACTAGTCCCGTATGGTACTTC.

This chain uses TRBV6-5 with TRBJ1-1; D ambiguous. CDR1 MNHEY and CDR2 SVGAGI come from the germline V gene. This CDR3 spans 15 amino acids. The V end lost 0 bases, the J end lost 0 bases, and 8 bases lay between the germline ends. CDR3 coding DNA: TGTGCCAGCAGTTACTCGGGCAGCCTGAACACTGAAGCTTTCTTT. Encoded protein: CASSYSGSLNTEAFF.

This rearrangement joins TRBV29-1 to TRBJ1-1; D might be TRBD1 (6 bases). Trimming pared 2 bases from V and 5 bases from J, leaving 12 bases between. Germline assignment: CDR1 SQVTM and CDR2 ANQGSEA. The CDR3 covers 13 residues. Here the CDR3 reads CSVEWGADTEAFF. For the CDR3, the DNA is TGCAGCGTTGAATGGGGGGCAGATACTGAAGCTTTCTTT.

This clonotype has ten or more counts. The V gene is TRBV4-2, the J gene TRBJ2-3, with D tentatively TRBD2 (7 bases). The ends were cut back, 6 bases at V and 2 bases at J, with 12 bases in the middle. CDR3 length: 14 amino acids. Germline lookup yields CDR1 LGHNA and CDR2 YNFKEQ. Written as DNA, the CDR3 is TGTGCCAGCAGAGGGGGGGCGACCACAGATACGCAGTATTTT. Amino acid sequence: CASRGGATTDTQYF.

To note about this clonotype: A much larger clonotype is one base distant, so this may be a read error. The chain is built from TRBV6-1 and TRBJ1-2, with D possibly being TRBD1 (6 bases). The CDR3 has 13 residues. Per the germline V gene, CDR1 is MNHNS and CDR2 is SASEGT. V was cut by 6 bases and J by 8 bases, with 16 bases left in between. CDR3: CASRAGRGAGYTF. The CDR3 coding sequence is TGTGCCAGCAGGGCCGGGCGGGGGGCCGGCTACACCTTC.

At least ten counts were recorded for this clonotype. The chain joins TRBV6-1 to TRBJ1-6, with D unresolved. V was cut by 5 bases and J by 7 bases, with 3 bases left in between. The CDR3 loop spans 11 amino acids. CDR1 MNHNS and CDR2 SASEGT come from the germline V gene. The CDR3 DNA reads TGTGCCAGCAGTTTAAATTCACCCCTCCACTTT. Protein sequence: CASSLNSPLHF.

This clonotype was observed a few times. This chain joins TRBV7-2 and TRBJ2-6; no reliable D call. The CDR3 runs to 16 residues. V was cut by 3 bases and J by 3 bases, with 12 bases left in between. CDR1 is SGHTA and CDR2 is FQGNSA in the germline V gene. DNA for the CDR3: TGTGCCAGCAGCTTGGACGGAGCCTTTGGGGCCAACGTCCTGACTTTC. Amino acid sequence: CASSLDGAFGANVLTF.

V and J are TRBV6-6 and TRBJ2-1; D gene ambiguous. The CDR3 is made up of 12 amino acids. Trimming pared 2 bases from V and 7 bases from J, leaving 6 bases between. CDR1 is MNHNY and CDR2 is SVGAGI in the germline V gene (reference sequence). CDR3 residues: CASSYVGNEQFF. CDR3 coding DNA: TGTGCCAGCAGTTACGTGGGGAATGAGCAGTTCTTC.

This chain links TRBV14 with TRBJ1-1, with D unclear. Germline CDR1 reads SGHDN; CDR2 reads FVKESK. CDR3 length: 13 amino acids. Trimming stripped 4 bases from V and 0 bases from J, with 6 bases between. The CDR3 nucleotides read TGTGCCAGCAGCCTACAACTGAACACTGAAGCTTTCTTT. This gives the protein CASSLQLNTEAFF.

V and J are TRBV20-1 and TRBJ1-5, with 10 bases aligning to TRBD1. The CDR3 has 16 amino acids. Germline-derived CDR1 and CDR2 are DFQATT and SNEGSKA (reference sequence). With V trimmed by 3 bases and J by 4 bases, 9 bases remained unmatched. CDR3 protein: CSARRDGQGVNQPQHF. In DNA, the CDR3 is TGCAGTGCTAGGAGGGACGGACAGGGGGTAAATCAGCCCCAGCATTTT.

The chain couples TRBV18 to TRBJ2-7; 8 nucleotides agree with TRBD1. Germline loops: CDR1 KGHSH, CDR2 LQKENI. There are 15 residues in the CDR3. The V and J ends lost 2 bases and 3 bases, in that order; junction bases with no gene match: 6. The CDR3, as DNA: TGTGCCAGCTCACCAGCCCATGGACAGGGCTACGAGCAGTACTTC. Translating it yields CASSPAHGQGYEQYF.

The rearrangement uses TRBV2 and TRBJ1-5; 7 nucleotides match TRBD1. V was clipped by 7 bases and J by 2 bases; unmatched bases: 5. This CDR3 is 14 amino acids long. Germline V gene sequence: CDR1 SNHLY, CDR2 FYNNEI. The CDR3 DNA reads TGTGCCAGCAATCCAGGGACAGGCAATCAGCCCCAGCATTTT. It translates to CASNPGTGNQPQHF.

This clonotype turned up a few times. One end of the junction varies from germline; a read error may be responsible. The chain has TRBV10-2 and TRBJ2-3; 8 nucleotides match TRBD2. This CDR3 comprises 16 residues. In germline, CDR1 is WSHSY, CDR2 SAAADI. DNA of the CDR3: TGCACCAGCAGTGACGCGGGGGGTGGTAGCACAGATACGCAGTATTTT. It yields the protein CTSSDAGGGSTDTQYF.